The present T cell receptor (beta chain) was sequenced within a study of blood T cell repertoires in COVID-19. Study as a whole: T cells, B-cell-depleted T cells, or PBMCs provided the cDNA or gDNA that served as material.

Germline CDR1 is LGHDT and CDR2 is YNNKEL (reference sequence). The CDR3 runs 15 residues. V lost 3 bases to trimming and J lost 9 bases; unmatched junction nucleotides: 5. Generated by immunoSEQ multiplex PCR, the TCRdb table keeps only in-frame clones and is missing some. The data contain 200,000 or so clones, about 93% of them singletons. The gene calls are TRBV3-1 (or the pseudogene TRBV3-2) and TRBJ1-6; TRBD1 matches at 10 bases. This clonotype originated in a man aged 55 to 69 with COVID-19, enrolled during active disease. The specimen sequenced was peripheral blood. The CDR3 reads CASSQTGGKGSPLHF. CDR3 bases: TGTGCCAGCAGCCAGACAGGGGGCAAGGGTTCACCCCTCCACTTT.